The 28 T cell receptor beta chains given below trace back to one sample, sequenced in a study of cytomegalovirus exposure and HLA in healthy donors. This PCR relied on a set of 60 Vbeta primers and 13 Jbeta primers. Sequencing was performed with immunoSEQ multiplex PCR; in TCRdb, only in-frame clones are kept and a portion is missing. The profile shows some 190,000 clones, roughly 75% of them singletons. The specimen sequenced was PBMCs. These receptors all stem from a young man in good health and CMV-seropositive.

This sequence joins TRBV5-1 and TRBJ1-1, with 8 bases identical to TRBD1. V shed 0 bases and J 3 bases; nucleotides not matched to a gene: 4. Germline CDR1 and CDR2: SGHRS and YFSETQ. CDR3 size: 15 residues. Here the CDR3 reads CASSLADRVDTEAFF. As DNA, the CDR3 is TGCGCCAGCAGCTTGGCGGACAGGGTGGACACTGAAGCTTTCTTT.

The V call is TRBV5-1, the J call TRBJ2-7, with D maybe TRBD2 (6 bases). This CDR3 spans 15 amino acids. Per the germline V gene, CDR1 is SGHRS and CDR2 is YFSETQ. Between the trimmed V and J ends, which lost 4 bases and 4 bases, there was a span of 18 bases. The CDR3 here is CASSHGPDGGYEQYF. The CDR3 DNA is TGCGCCAGCAGCCACGGACCGGACGGGGGATACGAGCAGTACTTC.

V gene TRBV7-9 combines with J gene TRBJ1-1; TRBD1 might be the D (6 bases). With 3 bases removed from V and 2 bases from J, the gap between germline ends came to 7 bases. The CDR3 extends over 13 amino acids. CDR1 and CDR2 (germline): SEHNR, FQNEAQ (reference sequence). The CDR3 DNA sequence: TGTGCCAGCAGCTTCAGGGGCAACACTGAAGCTTTCTTT. Amino acids: CASSFRGNTEAFF.

The chain has TRBV30 and TRBJ2-1, with TRBD2 as a possible D gene (8 bases). The length of the CDR3 is 15 residues. Trimming stripped 4 bases from V and 4 bases from J, with 17 bases between. CDR1 is GTSNPN, CDR2 SVGIG, per germline (reference sequence). The CDR3 coding sequence is TGTGCCTGGACCAGGGGGAGCGGGAGTTACAATGAGCAGTTCTTC. This codes for CAWTRGSGSYNEQFF. Full variable domain (remainder filled in from reference TRBV30 and TRBJ2-1): SQTIHQWPATLVQPVGSPLSLECTVEGTSNPNLYWYRQAAGRGLQLLFYSVGIGQISSEVPQNLSASRPQDRQFILSSKKLLLSDSGFYLCAWTRGSGSYNEQFFGPGTRLTVL.

For the CDR3, the DNA is TGTGCCAGTAGTCCGGTTCCTAGCAATCAGCCCCAGCATTTT. This codes for CASSPVPSNQPQHF. This chain links TRBV19 with TRBJ1-5; D call uncertain. Between the trimmed V and J ends, which lost 5 bases and 0 bases, there was a span of 8 bases. Germline CDR1 LNHDA, CDR2 SQIVND (reference sequence). The CDR3 sequence is 14 residues long.

This clone occurred a few times. The J gene is TRBJ2-1, the V gene TRBV7-2, with D possibly TRBD1 on 6 matching bases. The V gene's germline CDR1 is SGHTA and CDR2 FQGNSA. V was trimmed by 4 bases and J by 2 bases, leaving 12 bases between them. This CDR3 comprises 15 residues. The CDR3 loop reads CASSSQGNPYNEQFF. The CDR3 DNA reads as TGTGCCAGCAGCTCCCAGGGGAACCCCTACAATGAGCAGTTCTTC.

This clone was found a few times. The germline gene is not matched at one end of the junction; a read error may be the cause. The chain carries TRBV7-9 and TRBJ2-1, with 7 bases lining up with TRBD2. The CDR3 is 16 amino acids. Germline V gene lookup returns CDR1 SEHNR and CDR2 FQNEAQ (reference sequence). The CDR3 sequence: CSSSSRQAGSPYEQFF. The CDR3 bases are TGTTCCAGCAGCTCCCGCCAAGCGGGAAGTCCCTATGAGCAGTTCTTC.

This chain joins TRBV5-6 and TRBJ1-4; D may be TRBD1 (5 bases). Germline V gene sequence: CDR1 SGHDT, CDR2 YYEEEE. The CDR3 sequence is 15 residues long. V dropped 1 base and J dropped 6 bases, with 13 bases sitting between them. CDR3 coding DNA: TGTGCCAGCAGCTTGTCCGGGACTGCCGATGAAAAACTGTTTTTT. Protein: CASSLSGTADEKLFF.

The V call is TRBV7-9, the J call TRBJ2-1; 13 nucleotides agree with TRBD2. Trimming took 5 bases from V and 15 from J; bases not matched to a gene: 10. CDR3 length: 14 amino acids. Germline V gene sequence: CDR1 SEHNR, CDR2 FQNEAQ (reference sequence). CDR3 DNA sequence: TGTGCCAGCAGCCCCGGGACTAGCGGGGAGACGCCGTTCTTC. Its protein is CASSPGTSGETPFF.

V is TRBV14 and J is TRBJ2-2; TRBD2 matches at 7 bases. From germline, CDR1 is SGHDN and CDR2 FVKESK. Trimming took 4 bases from V and 3 from J; bases not matched to a gene: 8. The CDR3 is 16 residues long. The CDR3: CASSRTYGRYTGELFF. CDR3 coding DNA: TGTGCCAGCAGCCGGACGTACGGGAGGTACACCGGGGAGCTGTTTTTT.

The chain combines TRBV19 with TRBJ1-2, with a tentative D call TRBD1 (6 bases). The CDR3 loop spans 13 amino acids. Looked up from germline, CDR1 is LNHDA and CDR2 is SQIVND (reference sequence). V was shortened by 7 bases and J by 8 bases, with 17 bases between the two germline ends. CDR3 amino acids: CASKRGGATGYTF. The CDR3 DNA follows: TGTGCCAGTAAGAGAGGGGGGGCAACCGGCTACACCTTC.

This rearrangement joins TRBV5-1 to TRBJ2-1; the D is unclear. Germline V gene lookup returns CDR1 SGHRS and CDR2 YFSETQ. The CDR3 length is 15 residues. V was clipped by 0 bases and J by 4 bases, with 11 bases between them. The CDR3 DNA follows: TGCGCCAGCAGCTTGGTGGCAGGTGGGTACAATGAGCAGTTCTTC. This sequence encodes CASSLVAGGYNEQFF.

This clone was observed at least ten times. V gene TRBV4-1 combines with J gene TRBJ1-1; perhaps TRBD1 as D (6 bases). Germline V gives CDR1 MGHRA, CDR2 YSYEKL. This CDR3 is built from 15 residues. Trimming shortened V by 2 bases and J by 4 bases, and 14 bases separated the two germline ends. This chain's CDR3 is CASSQPDRLSTEAFF. CDR3 coding DNA: TGCGCCAGCAGCCAACCTGACAGGCTCAGCACTGAAGCTTTCTTT.

The chain carries TRBV28 and TRBJ2-1; 11 positions agree with TRBD2. After removal of 7 bases from V and 4 bases from J, the junction contained 6 bases not matched to a gene. This CDR3 is 15 amino acids long. Germline V lookup: CDR1 MDHEN, CDR2 SYDVKM. DNA for the CDR3: TGTGCCAGCACCGCCGGGACTAGCGGTTACAATGAGCAGTTCTTC. Translation gives CASTAGTSGYNEQFF.

In this sample, this clone turned up a few times. The V call is TRBV27, the J call TRBJ1-2; weak D call: TRBD1 (5 bases). Trimming shortened V by 7 bases and J by 5 bases, and 14 bases separated the two germline ends. This CDR3 is built from 13 residues. Germline V CDR1 and CDR2: MNHEY, SMNVEV (reference sequence). The CDR3 DNA is TGTGCCAGCACCCCTGCGGGGCGGTATGGCTACACCTTC. Its translation: CASTPAGRYGYTF.

This chain connects TRBV19 to TRBJ1-1, with a tentative D call TRBD1 (5 bases). Germline V gene sequence: CDR1 LNHDA, CDR2 SQIVND (reference sequence). This CDR3 spans 12 amino acids. Trimming removed 7 bases at V and 11 bases at J, with 17 bases between. The CDR3 region has the DNA TGTGCCAGTACCCCTGGGGGGGAATTCGCTTTCTTT. As protein: CASTPGGEFAFF.

This clone was recorded a few times. The V and J genes are TRBV7-9 and TRBJ1-3, with D perhaps matching TRBD1 (5 bases). The germline gives CDR1 SEHNR, CDR2 FQNEAQ (reference sequence). This CDR3 comprises 14 residues. The V gene lost 5 bases and the J gene lost 8 bases, with 16 bases spanning the gap. CDR3 residues: CASSRGVQADTIYF. The CDR3, as DNA: TGTGCCAGCAGCCGGGGGGTACAGGCGGACACCATATATTTT.

J is TRBJ2-4 and V is TRBV19, with 9 bases lining up with TRBD1. With 5 bases clipped from V and 0 bases from J, the junction kept 14 bases outside the gene matches. There are 19 residues in the CDR3. The germline V gene encodes CDR1 LNHDA and CDR2 SQIVND (reference sequence). DNA of the CDR3: TGTGCCAGTAGTGAATCGGGACAGGGACTTTGGCTAGCCAAAAACATTCAGTACTTC. Encoded protein: CASSESGQGLWLAKNIQYF.

This clone was observed once. The chain is built from TRBV2 and TRBJ2-7; 15 positions match TRBD2. The CDR3 runs to 15 residues. Germline assignment: CDR1 SNHLY and CDR2 FYNNEI. Unmatched junction bases numbered 2, after V lost 4 bases and J lost 4 bases. CDR3 in DNA: TGTGCCAGCAGTGGGGGACTAGCGGGAGGATACGAGCAGTACTTC. Protein product: CASSGGLAGGYEQYF.

This rearrangement joins TRBV30 to TRBJ2-5, with TRBD1 identical over 8 bases. Per the germline V gene, CDR1 is GTSNPN and CDR2 is SVGIG (reference sequence). V was pared by 6 bases and J by 7 bases, with 10 bases of the junction left unmatched. This CDR3 spans 13 amino acids. The CDR3 is CACPTGAGGTQYF. The CDR3, as DNA: TGTGCCTGTCCGACAGGGGCTGGGGGGACCCAGTACTTC.

V gene TRBV9 combines with J gene TRBJ2-5; TRBD1 matches 8 bases. Germline V gene lookup returns CDR1 SGDLS and CDR2 YYNGEE. This CDR3 contains 15 residues. With 1 base clipped from V and 5 bases from J, the junction kept 7 bases outside the gene matches. CDR3 sequence: CASSVSGRGPETQYF. In DNA form, the CDR3 reads TGTGCCAGCAGCGTAAGTGGCAGGGGGCCCGAGACCCAGTACTTC.

The chain is built from TRBV6-1 and TRBJ1-1; the D gene is possibly TRBD1 (5 bases). Germline V gene data show CDR1 as MNHNS and CDR2 as SASEGT. Deletions cut 6 bases from V and 8 bases from J, with 16 bases between. The CDR3 contains 13 residues. This CDR3 is CASSPDRAREAFF. DNA for the CDR3: TGTGCCAGCAGCCCCGACAGAGCACGAGAAGCTTTCTTT.

The V gene is TRBV5-1, the J gene TRBJ2-2; TRBD2 matches at 8 bases. The CDR3 length is 16 residues. V shed 5 bases and J 1 base; nucleotides not matched to a gene: 7. Germline lookup yields CDR1 SGHRS and CDR2 YFSETQ. The CDR3 DNA follows: TGCGCCAGCAGAACTGGCGGGGGGATGAACACCGGGGAGCTGTTTTTT. Amino acid sequence: CASRTGGGMNTGELFF.

The chain recombines TRBV5-1 with TRBJ2-5; maybe TRBD2 (7 bases). This CDR3 is 16 amino acids long. CDR1 and CDR2 from the germline V gene are SGHRS and YFSETQ. V shed 4 bases and J shed 5 bases, with 21 bases lying between them. CDR3 protein: CASSVTQGGGKETQYF. The CDR3 DNA is TGCGCCAGCAGCGTAACACAGGGAGGGGGTAAGGAGACCCAGTACTTC.

The J gene is TRBJ1-5, the V gene TRBV7-3; TRBD1 matches 7 bases. This CDR3 is built from 16 residues. Germline CDR1 and CDR2: SGHTA and FQGTGA. V lost 5 bases, J lost 3 bases, and 10 bases stayed unmatched. CDR3 DNA sequence: TGTGCCAGCAGCCGGGACAGTTCCGGAGACAATCAGCCCCAGCATTTT. This codes for CASSRDSSGDNQPQHF.

CDR3 sequence (DNA): TGCGCCAGCAGCCAAGATAAGACAGGGCTGGCTCAAGAGACCCAGTACTTC. This sequence encodes CASSQDKTGLAQETQYF. J is TRBJ2-5 and V is TRBV4-3; 7 nucleotides agree with TRBD1. Germline V gene sequence: CDR1 LGHNA, CDR2 YSLEER. This CDR3 contains 17 residues. With V trimmed by 0 bases and J by 2 bases, 9 bases remained unmatched.

The rearrangement uses TRBV19 and TRBJ1-6; 10 bases fit TRBD1. After removal of 7 bases from V and 10 bases from J, the junction contained 7 bases not matched to a gene. The CDR3 is 14 residues long. CDR1 is LNHDA, CDR2 SQIVND, per germline (reference sequence). The CDR3 region is CASKRGTGESPLHF. The CDR3 DNA is TGTGCCAGTAAGAGGGGGACAGGGGAATCACCCCTCCACTTT.

This clone was seen a single time. The chain recombines TRBV4-1 with TRBJ2-1, with D perhaps matching TRBD2 (5 bases). The CDR3 has 14 amino acids. Per germline, CDR1 MGHRA and CDR2 YSYEKL. Trimming stripped 7 bases from V and 7 bases from J, with 17 bases between. CDR3 DNA: TGCGCCAGCACCCGTGGAGGCATCACGAATGAGCAGTTCTTC. Translation gives CASTRGGITNEQFF.